In this sample, the clone carrying this T cell receptor (beta chain) turned up once. This entry belongs to a study of control samples from healthy donors and cancer patients. Only in-frame clones appear in the TCRdb table, and some are missing; sequencing was by immunoSEQ multiplex PCR. The data contain over 75,000 clones, around 80% of them seen just once; the ten biggest clones take up 1.5% to 2.5%. The germline CDR1 and CDR2 sequences are MNHEY and SMNVEV (reference sequence). The V end was cut by 6 bases, the J end by 3 bases, with 18 bases between. The CDR3 is made up of 15 amino acids. The chain is built from TRBV27 and TRBJ2-7; D is possibly TRBD1 or TRBD2 (5 bases each). Source material: blood. The receptor was isolated from a man in his 60s in good health. CDR3 bases: TGTGCCAGCAGCCACGGGGCTGGCCTCCTCTACGAGCAGTACTTC. Its translation is CASSHGAGLLYEQYF.